The clone carrying this T cell receptor beta chain came up a few times. Researchers took RNA transcripts and amplified the TCR beta CDR3 regions from them. A set of HTBI primers served as the primers for a first-round RT-PCR of the TCR CDR3. TCRdb re-analysed the multiplex PCR reads in MiXCR, keeping a single row per CDR3 protein. The sample consists of 300,000 to 450,000 distinct CDR3 sequences, about 13% of them appearing once. This entry is derived from a study of T cells in Graves' hyperthyroidism and ophthalmopathy. V lost 0 bases, J lost 3 bases, and 15 bases lay in between. The germline V gene has CDR1 MGHRA and CDR2 YSYEKL. CDR3 length equals 16 residues.

The gene calls are TRBV4-1 and TRBJ2-7; weak D call: TRBD2 (5 bases). Source material: blood. This TCR was sampled from a man between 25 and 39 years old with Graves' hyperthyroidism that later progressed to Graves' ophthalmopathy. The CDR3 sequence is CASSQDIPGVLYEQYF. CDR3 nucleotide sequence: TGCGCCAGCAGCCAAGATATCCCCGGGGTTCTCTACGAGCAGTACTTC.